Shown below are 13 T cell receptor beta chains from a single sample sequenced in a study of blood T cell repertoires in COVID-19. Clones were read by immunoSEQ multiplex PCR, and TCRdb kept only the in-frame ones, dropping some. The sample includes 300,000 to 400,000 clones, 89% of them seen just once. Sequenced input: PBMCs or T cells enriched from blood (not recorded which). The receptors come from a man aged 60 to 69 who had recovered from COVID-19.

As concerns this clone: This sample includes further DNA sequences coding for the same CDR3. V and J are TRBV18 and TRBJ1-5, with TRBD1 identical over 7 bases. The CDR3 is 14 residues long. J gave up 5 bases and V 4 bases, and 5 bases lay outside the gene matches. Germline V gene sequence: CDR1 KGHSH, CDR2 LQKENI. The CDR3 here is CASSRDRGDQPQHF. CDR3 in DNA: TGTGCCAGCTCACGGGACAGAGGGGATCAGCCCCAGCATTTT.

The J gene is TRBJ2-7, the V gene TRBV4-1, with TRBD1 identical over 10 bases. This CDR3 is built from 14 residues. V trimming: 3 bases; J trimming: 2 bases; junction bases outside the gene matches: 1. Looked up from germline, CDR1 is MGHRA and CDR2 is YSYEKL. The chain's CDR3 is CASSHGTGAYEQYF. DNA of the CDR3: TGCGCCAGCAGCCATGGGACAGGGGCCTACGAGCAGTACTTC.

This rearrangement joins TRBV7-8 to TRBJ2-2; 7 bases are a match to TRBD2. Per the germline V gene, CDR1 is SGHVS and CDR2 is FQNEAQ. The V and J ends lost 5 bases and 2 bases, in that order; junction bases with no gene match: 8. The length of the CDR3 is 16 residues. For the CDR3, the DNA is TGTGCCAGCAGCCAATTTCGGGAGGTTAACACCGGGGAGCTGTTTTTT. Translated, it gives CASSQFREVNTGELFF.

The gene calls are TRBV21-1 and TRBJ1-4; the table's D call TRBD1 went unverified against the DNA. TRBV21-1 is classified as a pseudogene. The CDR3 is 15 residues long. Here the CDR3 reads CASLDKKDRCEKLFF. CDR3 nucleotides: TGTGCCAGCCTGGATAAGAAGGACAGGTGTGAAAAACTGTTTTTT.

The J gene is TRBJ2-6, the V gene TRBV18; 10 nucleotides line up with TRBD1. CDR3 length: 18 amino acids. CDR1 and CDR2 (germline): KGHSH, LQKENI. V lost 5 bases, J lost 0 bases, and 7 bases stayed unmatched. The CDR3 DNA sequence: TGTGCCAGCTCATTCCCGGGACAGGGGTCCTCTGGGGCCAACGTCCTGACTTTC. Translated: CASSFPGQGSSGANVLTF.

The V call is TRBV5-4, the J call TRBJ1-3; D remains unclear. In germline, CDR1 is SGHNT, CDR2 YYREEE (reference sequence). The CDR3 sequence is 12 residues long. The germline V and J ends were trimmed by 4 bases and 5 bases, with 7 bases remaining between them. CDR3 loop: CASSLDRNTIYF. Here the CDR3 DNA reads TGTGCCAGCAGCCTCGACAGAAACACCATATATTTT.

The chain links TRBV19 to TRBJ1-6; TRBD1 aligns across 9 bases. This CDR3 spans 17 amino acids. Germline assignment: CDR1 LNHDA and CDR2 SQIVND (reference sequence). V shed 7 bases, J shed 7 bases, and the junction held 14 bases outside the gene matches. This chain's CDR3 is CASKLTGTGLQNSPLHF. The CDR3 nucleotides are TGTGCCAGTAAACTTACCGGGACAGGGCTGCAGAATTCACCCCTCCACTTT.

DNA of the CDR3: TGTGCCAGCAGCACCCTCGGCTCCTACGAGCAGTACTTC. Translating it yields CASSTLGSYEQYF. The genes are TRBV7-2 and TRBJ2-7, with D unresolved. The germline V and J ends were trimmed by 5 bases and 0 bases, with 8 bases remaining between them. Germline CDR1 is SGHTA and CDR2 is FQGNSA. The CDR3 length is 13 residues.

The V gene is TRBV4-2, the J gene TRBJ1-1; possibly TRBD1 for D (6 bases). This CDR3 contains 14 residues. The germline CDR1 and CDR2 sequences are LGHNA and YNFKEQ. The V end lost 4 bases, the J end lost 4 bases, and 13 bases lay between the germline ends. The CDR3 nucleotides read TGTGCCAGCAGCCGACAGGTTGGGGGCACTGAAGCTTTCTTT. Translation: CASSRQVGGTEAFF.

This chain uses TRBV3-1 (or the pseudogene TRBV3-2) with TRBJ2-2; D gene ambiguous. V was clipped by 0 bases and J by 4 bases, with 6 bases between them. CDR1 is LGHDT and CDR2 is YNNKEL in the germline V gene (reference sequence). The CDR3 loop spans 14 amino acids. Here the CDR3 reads CASSQDPTTGELFF. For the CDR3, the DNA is TGTGCCAGCAGCCAAGATCCTACCACCGGGGAGCTGTTTTTT.

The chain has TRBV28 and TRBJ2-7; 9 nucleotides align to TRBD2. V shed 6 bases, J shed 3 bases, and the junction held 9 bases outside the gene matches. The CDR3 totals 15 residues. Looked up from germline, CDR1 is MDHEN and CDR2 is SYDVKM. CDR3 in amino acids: CASSPRLAVRYEQYF. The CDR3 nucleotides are TGTGCCAGCAGCCCTAGACTAGCGGTCCGCTACGAGCAGTACTTC.

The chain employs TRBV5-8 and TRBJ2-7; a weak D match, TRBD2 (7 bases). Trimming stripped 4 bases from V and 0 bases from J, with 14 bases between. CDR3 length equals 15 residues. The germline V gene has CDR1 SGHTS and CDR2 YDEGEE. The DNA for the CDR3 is TGTGCCAGCAGCCTCCCGGGGGGCGGCTCCTACGAGCAGTACTTC. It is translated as CASSLPGGGSYEQYF.

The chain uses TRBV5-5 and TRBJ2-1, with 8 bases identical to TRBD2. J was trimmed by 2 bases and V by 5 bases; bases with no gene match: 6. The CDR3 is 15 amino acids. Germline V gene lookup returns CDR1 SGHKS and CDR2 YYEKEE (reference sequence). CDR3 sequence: CASRETSGTYNEQFF. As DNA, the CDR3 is TGTGCCAGCAGAGAAACTAGCGGAACCTACAATGAGCAGTTCTTC.